This TCR beta chain was sequenced during a study of T cells in localized non-small cell lung cancer. This clone occurred a few times. Assay: immunoSEQ multiplex PCR; the TCRdb copy retains only in-frame clones and omits some. The sample has about 2,100 clones; around a quarter are singletons. The receptor comes from a male donor older than 55 with stage III lung adenocarcinoma. Specimen: lung tumor tissue, collected before any cancer treatment.

CDR3 residues: CASSYKALGSYYEQYF. The CDR3 DNA follows: TGTGCCAGCAGTTACAAGGCCCTGGGCAGCTACTACGAGCAGTACTTC. This sequence joins TRBV6-8 and TRBJ2-7; D gene unclear. V lost 2 bases and J lost 3, with 17 bases in between. The CDR3 sequence is 16 residues long. Germline lookup yields CDR1 MNHGY and CDR2 SAAAGT.